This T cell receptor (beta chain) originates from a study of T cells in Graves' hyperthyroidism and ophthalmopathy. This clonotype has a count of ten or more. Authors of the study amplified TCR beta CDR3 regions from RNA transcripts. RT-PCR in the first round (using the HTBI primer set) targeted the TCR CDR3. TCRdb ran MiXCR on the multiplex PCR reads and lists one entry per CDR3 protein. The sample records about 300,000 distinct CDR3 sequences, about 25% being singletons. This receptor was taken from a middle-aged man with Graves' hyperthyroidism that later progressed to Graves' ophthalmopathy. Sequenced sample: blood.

As DNA, the CDR3 is TGTGCCAGCAGTTTGAGCCTTAGCAATCAGCCCCAGCATTTT. It specifies CASSLSLSNQPQHF. The chain links TRBV12-3 or TRBV12-4 to TRBJ1-5, with D unclear. The CDR3 extends over 14 amino acids. V was shortened by 3 bases and J by 0 bases, with 6 bases between the two germline ends.